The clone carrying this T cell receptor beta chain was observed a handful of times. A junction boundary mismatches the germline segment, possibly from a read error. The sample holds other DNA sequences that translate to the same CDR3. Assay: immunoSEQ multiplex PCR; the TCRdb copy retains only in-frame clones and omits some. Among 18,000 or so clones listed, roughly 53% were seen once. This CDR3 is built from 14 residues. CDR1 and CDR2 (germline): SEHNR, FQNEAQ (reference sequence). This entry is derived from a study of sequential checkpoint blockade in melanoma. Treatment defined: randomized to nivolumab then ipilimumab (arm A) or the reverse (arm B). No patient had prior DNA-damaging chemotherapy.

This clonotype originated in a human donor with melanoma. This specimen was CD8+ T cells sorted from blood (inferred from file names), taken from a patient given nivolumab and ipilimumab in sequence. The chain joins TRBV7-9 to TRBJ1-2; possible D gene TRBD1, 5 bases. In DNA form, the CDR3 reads TGCGCCAGCAGCCAATGGAGCGCAGGGCTTGGCTACACCTTC. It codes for CASSQWSAGLGYTF. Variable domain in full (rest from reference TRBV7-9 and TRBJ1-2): DTGVSQNPRHKITKRGQNVTFRCDPISEHNRLYWYRQTLGQGPEFLTYFQNEAQLEKSRLLSDRFSAERPKGSFSTLEIQRTEQGDSAMYLCASSQWSAGLGYTFGSGTRLTVV.